The rows below give T cell receptor beta chains drawn from one sample of a study of cytomegalovirus exposure and HLA in healthy donors. TCRdb's table, derived via immunoSEQ multiplex PCR, lists solely in-frame clones and lacks some. The sample shows over 120,000 clones, 80% of them seen only once. What was sequenced was PBMCs. The receptor set was obtained from a man in his fifties in good health and CMV-seronegative. CDR3s include the opening cysteine and the closing phenylalanine or tryptophan. The order of the fields is clone size, D gene, J gene, V gene, CDR3 protein, CDR3 DNA. The D gene is left open where the match is weak. The size entry is marked missing in some rows and otherwise reads once, few, many or a size class.

>NA|TRBD1|TRBJ2-7|TRBV9
CASSRGQSTYEQYF
TGTGCCAGCAGCCGGGGACAGTCTACCTACGAGCAGTACTTC
>NA|NA|TRBJ1-4|TRBV7-9
CASSTGEVGEKLFF
TGTGCCAGCAGCACTGGGGAGGTTGGGGAAAAACTGTTTTTT
>NA|TRBD2|TRBJ2-1|TRBV7-9
CASSLTGTSGGRTNEQFF
TGTGCCAGCAGCTTGACCGGGACTAGCGGGGGACGTACAAATGAGCAGTTCTTC
>NA|TRBD1|TRBJ2-7|TRBV5-6
CASSPLNRDRAYEQYF
TGTGCCAGCAGCCCACTAAACCGGGACAGGGCCTACGAGCAGTACTTC
>NA|TRBD1|TRBJ1-1|TRBV18
CASSPDRPDRSNTEAFF
TGTGCCAGCTCACCAGACCGACCGGACAGGAGTAACACTGAAGCTTTCTTT
>NA|NA|TRBJ1-5|TRBV13
CASSLQGMGQPQHF
TGTGCCAGCAGCTTACAGGGAATGGGTCAGCCCCAGCATTTT
>few|TRBD1|TRBJ2-2|TRBV18
CASSRSTGAGTNTGELFF
TGTGCCAGCTCACGATCGACAGGGGCCGGAACCAACACCGGGGAGCTGTTTTTT
>NA|NA|TRBJ1-6|TRBV2
CASTLQEVAPLHF
TGTGCCAGCACGCTACAGGAAGTGGCACCCCTCCACTTT
>NA|TRBD1|TRBJ2-6|TRBV19
CASRHTGGAFTGANVLTF
TGTGCCAGTAGACACACAGGGGGCGCTTTCACTGGGGCCAACGTCCTGACTTTC
>NA|NA|TRBJ1-5|TRBV9
CASSPDRGSNQPQHF
TGTGCCAGCAGCCCCGATAGGGGGAGCAATCAGCCCCAGCATTTT
>once|TRBD1|TRBJ2-7|TRBV19
CASSPTGDLIHEQYF
TGTGCCAGTAGCCCTACAGGGGACCTTATCCACGAGCAGTACTTC
>NA|NA|TRBJ1-2|TRBV9
CASSVEGHLGGKGYTF
TGTGCCAGCAGCGTAGAAGGTCATCTCGGGGGGAAGGGCTACACCTTC
>once|TRBD1|TRBJ1-3|TRBV7-9
CASSLKGGAGNTIYF
TGTGCCAGCAGCTTAAAAGGGGGCGCTGGAAACACCATATATTTT
>NA|NA|TRBJ1-4|TRBV7-6
CASSLGLWSTNSNEKLFF
TGTGCCAGCAGCTTAGGTTTGTGGAGCACTAACTCTAATGAAAAACTGTTTTTT
>NA|TRBD1|TRBJ2-5|TRBV6-6
CASSKQGAVQETQYF
TGTGCCAGCAGCAAACAGGGGGCGGTTCAAGAGACCCAGTACTTC
>NA|NA|TRBJ1-1|TRBV18
CASSPLVGQGENTEAFF
TGTGCCAGCTCACCCCTCGTCGGCCAGGGTGAGAACACTGAAGCTTTCTTT
>NA|NA|TRBJ2-1|TRBV7-2
CASSLGAGGRSYNEQFF
TGTGCCAGCAGCTTAGGAGCCGGGGGGCGTTCCTACAATGAGCAGTTCTTC
>NA|NA|TRBJ1-6|TRBV6-1
CASCQQYNSPLHF
TGTGCCAGTTGTCAACAATATAATTCACCCCTCCACTTT
>NA|NA|TRBJ1-1|TRBV6-5
CASSSRTLPAFF
TGTGCCAGCAGTTCCCGGACTCTCCCGGCTTTCTTT
>NA|NA|TRBJ2-7|TRBV19
CASSRQSYEQYF
TGTGCCAGTAGTAGACAGAGCTACGAGCAGTACTTC
>few|NA|TRBJ1-5|TRBV30
CAWSVKRGSLNQPQHF
TGTGCCTGGAGTGTAAAAAGGGGGTCACTCAATCAGCCCCAGCATTTT
>NA|NA|TRBJ2-2|TRBV7-9
CASSLPGSTNTGELFF
TGTGCCAGCAGCTTACCGGGGAGCACGAACACCGGGGAGCTGTTTTTT
>NA|NA|TRBJ2-7|TRBV7-9
CASSSTTRLRDSYEQYF
TGTGCCAGCAGCTCCACTACCAGGCTGAGGGATTCCTACGAGCAGTACTTC
>once|TRBD2|TRBJ2-3|TRBV4-1
CASSQDTGTSAADTQYF
TGCGCCAGCAGCCAAGACACCGGGACTAGCGCTGCAGATACGCAGTATTTT
>NA|TRBD1|TRBJ2-7|TRBV20-1
CSAKQGNEQYF
TGCAGTGCTAAACAGGGGAACGAGCAGTACTTC
>NA|NA|TRBJ2-2|TRBV30
CAWTRRGPLSNTGELFF
TGTGCCTGGACCCGGAGGGGTCCTCTAAGCAACACCGGGGAGCTGTTTTTT
>NA|NA|TRBJ1-6|TRBV9
CASSVYEGTGSPLHF
TGTGCCAGCAGCGTATACGAGGGAACAGGGTCACCCCTCCACTTT
>NA|NA|TRBJ2-2|TRBV5-1
CASSLGTGTGELFF
TGCGCCAGCAGCTTGGGGACTGGAACCGGGGAGCTGTTTTTT
>few|TRBD2|TRBJ2-7|TRBV7-9
CASSPSGGIYEQYF
TGTGCCAGCAGCCCGTCGGGGGGGATCTACGAGCAGTACTTC
>NA|NA|TRBJ2-5|TRBV7-9
CASRSGETQYF
TGTGCCAGCAGGTCCGGGGAGACCCAGTACTTC
>NA|NA|TRBJ2-2|TRBV25-1
CASSEYPGTPEGRELFF
TGTGCCAGCAGTGAATATCCGGGGACACCCGAGGGCAGGGAGCTGTTTTTT
>NA|TRBD1|TRBJ1-2|TRBV5-4
CASSPAGQRNGYTF
TGTGCCAGCAGCCCTGCGGGACAGCGGAATGGCTACACCTTC
>NA|NA|TRBJ1-1|TRBV6-6
CASSPGRLPNTEAFF
TGTGCCAGCTCCCCCGGGAGGCTTCCGAACACTGAAGCTTTCTTT
>NA|NA|TRBJ2-2|TRBV11-3
CASSLRRGEELFF
TGTGCCAGCAGCCTAAGGAGGGGAGAGGAGCTGTTTTTT
>NA|TRBD1|TRBJ2-2|TRBV9
CASSAGQPNTGELFF
TGTGCCAGCAGCGCGGGACAGCCGAACACCGGGGAGCTGTTTTTT
>NA|TRBD1|TRBJ1-1|TRBV7-2
CASSTRSGTGGGEAFF
TGTGCCAGCAGCACAAGGAGCGGGACAGGGGGCGGGGAAGCTTTCTTT
>NA|TRBD2|TRBJ2-3|TRBV7-6
CASRPGLAGGIADTQYF
TGTGCCAGCAGACCGGGACTAGCGGGGGGAATTGCTGATACGCAGTATTTT
>once|NA|TRBJ2-6|TRBV10-3
CAISEYSSGANVLTF
TGTGCCATCAGTGAGTATAGCTCTGGGGCCAACGTCCTGACTTTC
>NA|NA|TRBJ2-2|TRBV28
CASRSAEGRYTGELFF
TGTGCCAGCAGATCGGCGGAGGGGAGGTACACCGGGGAGCTGTTTTTT
>NA|TRBD1|TRBJ2-7|TRBV25-1
CASRQGARHEQYF
TGTGCCAGCAGGCAGGGGGCGCGGCACGAGCAGTACTTC
>NA|NA|TRBJ1-1|TRBV19
CASSIDQNTEAFF
TGTGCCAGTAGTATAGACCAGAACACTGAAGCTTTCTTT
>once|NA|TRBJ1-5|TRBV6-1
CASSPPGDRPQHF
TGTGCCAGCAGTCCCCCGGGAGATCGGCCCCAGCATTTT
>NA|NA|TRBJ1-5|TRBV5-5
CASSFTVNQPQHF
TGTGCCAGCAGCTTCACGGTAAATCAGCCCCAGCATTTT
>NA|NA|TRBJ2-4|TRBV2
CASTNMDTQAKNIQYF
TGTGCCAGCACCAACATGGACACCCAAGCCAAAAACATTCAGTACTTC
>few|TRBD1|TRBJ1-2|TRBV19
CASTNRGGGYTF
TGTGCCAGCACAAACAGGGGAGGAGGCTACACCTTC
>NA|NA|TRBJ1-2|TRBV5-4
CASSLVSGEMVVGGYTF
TGTGCCAGCAGCTTGGTTTCTGGGGAGATGGTGGTTGGTGGCTACACCTTC
>many|NA|TRBJ2-7|TRBV6-1
CASSAPPQGSYEQYF
TGTGCCAGCAGTGCTCCCCCACAGGGATCCTACGAGCAGTACTTC
>NA|TRBD1|TRBJ1-2|TRBV5-1
CASSKGQAVDYTF
TGCGCCAGCAGCAAGGGACAGGCCGTCGACTACACCTTC
>NA|NA|TRBJ1-1|TRBV15
CATSRDRRALNTEAFF
TGTGCCACCAGCAGAGATCGGAGGGCTCTGAACACTGAAGCTTTCTTT
>NA|NA|TRBJ1-1|TRBV4-2
CASSPQAPNTEAFF
TGTGCCAGCAGCCCACAGGCGCCGAACACTGAAGCTTTCTTT
>few|TRBD1|TRBJ1-1|TRBV6-4
CASPRQGLEAFF
TGTGCCAGCCCCCGACAGGGTCTTGAAGCTTTCTTT
>NA|NA|TRBJ2-7|TRBV14
CASRLSSEYGEQYF
TGTGCCAGCAGGCTCTCATCCGAGTATGGCGAGCAGTACTTC
>NA|NA|TRBJ2-2|TRBV6-1
CASSELEQSNTGELFF
TGTGCCAGCAGTGAATTGGAGCAGTCCAACACCGGGGAGCTGTTTTTT
>NA|TRBD1|TRBJ2-2|TRBV5-4
CASSLARQGANTGELFF
TGTGCCAGCAGCTTGGCGAGACAGGGGGCCAACACCGGGGAGCTGTTTTTT
>NA|NA|TRBJ2-1|TRBV6-1
CASIRTALYNEQFF
TGTGCCAGCATAAGGACAGCACTATACAATGAGCAGTTCTTC
>NA|NA|TRBJ2-5|TRBV25-1
CASSESRLLQETQYF
TGTGCCAGCAGTGAATCGAGGCTGCTACAAGAGACCCAGTACTTC
>few|NA|TRBJ1-1|TRBV6-5
CASFTGDTEAFF
TGTGCCAGCTTTACAGGAGACACTGAAGCTTTCTTT
>NA|NA|TRBJ2-1|TRBV9
CASSSEGLNNEQFF
TGTGCCAGCAGCTCAGAGGGCCTTAACAATGAGCAGTTCTTC
>NA|TRBD1|TRBJ1-5|TRBV2
CASRPGTGYQPQHF
TGTGCCAGCAGACCCGGGACAGGGTATCAGCCCCAGCATTTT